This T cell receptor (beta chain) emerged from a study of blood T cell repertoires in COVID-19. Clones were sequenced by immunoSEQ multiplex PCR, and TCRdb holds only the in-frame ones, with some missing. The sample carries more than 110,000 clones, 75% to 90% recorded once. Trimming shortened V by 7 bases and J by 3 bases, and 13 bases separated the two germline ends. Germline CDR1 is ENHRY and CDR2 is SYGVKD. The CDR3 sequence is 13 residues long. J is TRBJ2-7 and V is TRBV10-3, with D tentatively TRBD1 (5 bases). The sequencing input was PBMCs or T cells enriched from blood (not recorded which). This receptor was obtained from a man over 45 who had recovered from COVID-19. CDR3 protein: CAIKVDSNYEQYF. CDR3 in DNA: TGTGCCATCAAAGTTGACAGCAACTACGAGCAGTACTTC.